Presented here are 4 T cell receptor beta chains from one specimen sequenced in a study of Ad26.COV2.S vaccination and SARS-CoV-2 variants. Treatment reported: roughly 20 received Ad26.COV2.S at low or high dose, single or two shots; about 5 received placebo; per-sample allocation not given. Samples analyzed were those drawn on day 63 after the first vaccine or placebo injection. Sequenced by immunoSEQ multiplex PCR; TCRdb stores in-frame clones only, minus some. The data show over 350,000 clones, with approximately 90% seen just once and 3% to 3.5% held by the top ten. This material consisted of peripheral blood, taken in a trial of Ad26.COV2.S vaccine versus placebo. These receptors were taken from a person between 18 and 65 years old who received the Ad26.COV2.S COVID-19 vaccine or a placebo.

This chain joins TRBV5-1 and TRBJ2-5; 8 bases map to TRBD1. The germline V gene has CDR1 SGHRS and CDR2 YFSETQ. Trimming cost V 0 bases and J 1 base; bases outside gene matches: 2. This CDR3 has 15 residues. The DNA for the CDR3 is TGCGCCAGCAGCTTGGGTCAGGGGGCCCAAGAGACCCAGTACTTC. Translation gives CASSLGQGAQETQYF.

This sequence joins TRBV9 and TRBJ2-5; 11 bases align to TRBD1. Losses at the gene ends were 4 bases for V and 3 bases for J; bases not matched to a gene: 5. Per the germline V gene, CDR1 is SGDLS and CDR2 is YYNGEE. The CDR3 is made up of 15 amino acids. The CDR3 loop is CASSKGTGGEETQYF. The CDR3 DNA reads as TGTGCCAGCAGCAAAGGGACAGGGGGGGAAGAGACCCAGTACTTC.

This clone was counted only a few times. The rearrangement uses TRBV19 and TRBJ1-5; D may be TRBD1 (6 bases). This CDR3 is 11 amino acids long. V was cut by 9 bases and J by 9 bases, with 12 bases left in between. Germline lookup yields CDR1 LNHDA and CDR2 SQIVND (reference sequence). CDR3 nucleotides: TGTGCCAGCAGAGGAGGGGGGCCCCAGCATTTT. Translation: CASRGGGPQHF. The full variable domain, rest sourced from reference TRBV19 and TRBJ1-5, is DGGITQSPKYLFRKEGQNVTLSCEQNLNHDAMYWYRQDPGQGLRLIYYSQIVNDFQKGDIAEGYSVSREKKESFPLTVTSAQKNPTAFYLCASRGGGPQHFGDGTRLSIL.

The chain has TRBV6-4 and TRBJ2-3, with D perhaps given as TRBD1 or TRBD2 (5 bases each). The germline V and J ends were trimmed by 5 bases and 2 bases, with 11 bases remaining between them. Germline CDR1 reads MRHNA; CDR2 reads SNTAGT. The CDR3 spans 14 residues. The DNA for the CDR3 is TGTGCCAGCAGTCCCGGGGCTTTCACAGATACGCAGTATTTT. The encoded protein is CASSPGAFTDTQYF.